The 29 T cell receptor beta chains in this list originate from one sample, sequenced in a study of blood T cell repertoires in COVID-19. The protocol was immunoSEQ multiplex PCR, while the TCRdb copy is restricted to in-frame clones and leaves out a portion. The sample lists 150,000 to 200,000 clones, approximately 83% occurring once. The sequencing input was peripheral blood. Source of these receptors: a human donor with active or convalescent COVID-19. The donor label of this sample is uncertain.

This chain joins TRBV6-5 and TRBJ2-7; 8 positions agree with TRBD2. The CDR3 is made up of 12 amino acids. Germline lookup yields CDR1 MNHEY and CDR2 SVGAGI. J was trimmed by 6 bases and V by 6 bases; bases with no gene match: 4. CDR3 coding DNA: TGTGCCAGCAGCCCGGGGGGGCCCGAGCAGTACTTC. Its protein product is CASSPGGPEQYF.

The chain has TRBV5-6 and TRBJ2-7; D is unresolved. The CDR3 length is 12 residues. The germline V gene encodes CDR1 SGHDT and CDR2 YYEEEE. V dropped 1 base and J dropped 8 bases, with 10 bases sitting between them. The CDR3 nucleotides are TGTGCCAGCAGCTTGAAGTACAACAAGCAGTACTTC. This codes for CASSLKYNKQYF. Full variable domain (remainder filled in from reference TRBV5-6 and TRBJ2-7): DAGVTQSPTHLIKTRGQQVTLRCSPKSGHDTVSWYQQALGQGPQFIFQYYEEEERQRGNFPDRFSGHQFPNYSSELNVNALLLGDSALYLCASSLKYNKQYFGPGTRLTVT.

The rearrangement uses TRBV18 and TRBJ2-7; tentatively, D is TRBD2 (5 bases). CDR1 and CDR2 (germline): KGHSH, LQKENI. The CDR3 contains 12 residues. Trimming removed 5 bases from V and 3 bases from J, with 8 bases in between. The CDR3 coding sequence is TGTGCCAGCTCAAACGGGGTCTACGAGCAGTACTTC. It encodes CASSNGVYEQYF.

V is TRBV28 and J is TRBJ1-2, with D tentatively TRBD1 (6 bases). Germline-derived CDR1 and CDR2 are MDHEN and SYDVKM. The CDR3 runs 15 residues. Trimming took 1 base from V and 6 from J, leaving 15 bases between them. The CDR3 here is CASSLSEIQGNGYTF. DNA of the CDR3: TGTGCCAGCAGTTTATCCGAAATACAGGGCAATGGCTACACCTTC.

The chain couples TRBV11-2 to TRBJ2-6; D remains ambiguous. This CDR3 region has 15 residues. CDR1 is SGHAT, CDR2 FQNNGV, per germline. The germline V and J ends were trimmed by 4 bases and 2 bases, with 9 bases remaining between them. The CDR3 sequence is CASSSPLTGANVLTF. As DNA, the CDR3 is TGTGCCAGCAGCTCCCCTTTAACTGGGGCCAACGTCCTGACTTTC.

In DNA, the CDR3 is TGTGCCACCAGTGATGGGGGGGGGAATCAGCCCCAGCATTTT. Translated: CATSDGGGNQPQHF. This chain joins TRBV24-1 and TRBJ1-5; TRBD1 might be the D (5 bases). Germline CDR1 KGHDR, CDR2 SFDVKD. The CDR3 runs to 14 residues. Trimming stripped 3 bases from V and 4 bases from J, with 9 bases between.

This chain links TRBV11-2 with TRBJ2-1; 12 nucleotides line up with TRBD2. The CDR3 loop spans 16 amino acids. Trimming removed 3 bases from V and 8 bases from J; junction bases left unmatched: 8. Germline V gene lookup returns CDR1 SGHAT and CDR2 FQNNGV. The CDR3 region has the DNA TGTGCCAGCAGCTTGATAGCTAGCGGGGGGGCCGATGAGCAGTTCTTC. It encodes CASSLIASGGADEQFF.

The chain carries TRBV9 and TRBJ1-2, with D possibly being TRBD1 (6 bases). This CDR3 spans 13 amino acids. V was pared by 4 bases and J by 7 bases, with 14 bases between. CDR1 and CDR2 (germline): SGDLS, YYNGEE. The CDR3, as DNA: TGTGCCAGCAGCATAACCTCAGGGGCTGGCTACACCTTC. It specifies CASSITSGAGYTF.

V usage is TRBV5-1 and J usage is TRBJ2-3, with D possibly being TRBD2 (6 bases). The CDR3 runs to 17 residues. Germline V gene lookup returns CDR1 SGHRS and CDR2 YFSETQ. Deletions cut 0 bases from V and 1 base from J, with 15 bases between. In DNA, the CDR3 is TGCGCCAGCAGCTTGGAGCGGGCAGCCCACCGCACAGATACGCAGTATTTT. Amino acids: CASSLERAAHRTDTQYF.

V is TRBV13 and J is TRBJ1-2; 7 bases align to TRBD1. J lost 3 bases, V lost 3 bases, and 7 bases had no gene match. Per the germline V gene, CDR1 is PRHDT and CDR2 is FYEKMQ (reference sequence). The CDR3 covers 15 residues. The CDR3 loop reads CASSLEGQPYYGYTF. The CDR3 DNA reads as TGTGCCAGCAGCTTGGAGGGACAGCCATACTATGGCTACACCTTC.

The rearrangement links TRBV7-8 to TRBJ2-3; 10 nucleotides agree with TRBD2. J lost 5 bases, V lost 1 base, and 0 bases had no gene match. Looked up from germline, CDR1 is SGHVS and CDR2 is FQNEAQ. CDR3 length equals 14 residues. The CDR3 loop is CASSLGLAGDTQYF. CDR3 nucleotides: TGTGCCAGCAGCTTAGGACTAGCGGGAGATACGCAGTATTTT.

The CDR3 region is CASSYITDGYTF. CDR3 bases: TGTGCCAGCAGCTACATCACAGATGGCTACACCTTC. The V and J genes are TRBV7-2 and TRBJ1-2; no clear D. This CDR3 comprises 12 residues. Germline lookup yields CDR1 SGHTA and CDR2 FQGNSA. The ends were cut back, 4 bases at V and 6 bases at J, with 9 bases in the middle.

In its sample, this clone was seen once. The chain links TRBV10-3 to TRBJ1-2; TRBD1 matches at 8 bases. CDR3 size: 15 residues. The trim removed 2 bases at V and 0 bases at J, leaving 2 bases unmatched. CDR1 is ENHRY and CDR2 is SYGVKD in the germline V gene. The CDR3 loop reads CAISEPGQANYGYTF. CDR3 in DNA: TGTGCCATCAGTGAGCCGGGACAGGCTAACTATGGCTACACCTTC.

V and J are TRBV5-1 and TRBJ2-3; 8 bases map to TRBD1. The trim removed 3 bases at V and 5 bases at J, leaving 5 bases unmatched. This CDR3 comprises 14 residues. Germline V CDR1 and CDR2: SGHRS, YFSETQ. This chain's CDR3 is CASSSGQEGDTQYF. Written as DNA, the CDR3 is TGCGCCAGCAGCTCGGGACAGGAGGGAGATACGCAGTATTTT.

V usage is TRBV9 and J usage is TRBJ1-1, with 10 nucleotides matching TRBD1. The length of the CDR3 is 18 residues. Per germline, CDR1 SGDLS and CDR2 YYNGEE. J was trimmed by 0 bases and V by 3 bases; bases with no gene match: 11. CDR3 DNA sequence: TGTGCCAGCAGCGACGGACAGGGGGGTTATCGAATGAACACTGAAGCTTTCTTT. It is translated as CASSDGQGGYRMNTEAFF.

The genes are TRBV5-1 and TRBJ2-1; 9 bases are a match to TRBD2. Per the germline V gene, CDR1 is SGHRS and CDR2 is YFSETQ. The CDR3 consists of 16 residues. J was trimmed by 8 bases and V by 1 base; bases with no gene match: 10. The CDR3 nucleotides are TGCGCCAGCAGCTTGAACGGCGGGAGGGCCATGGATGAGCAGTTCTTC. Protein: CASSLNGGRAMDEQFF.

CDR3 sequence reads: CASSDRVSAYRFGYNEQFF. The CDR3 coding sequence is TGTGCCAGCAGTGATCGGGTTTCGGCTTACAGGTTTGGCTACAATGAGCAGTTCTTC. The J gene is TRBJ2-1, the V gene TRBV2; a possible D gene is TRBD1 (5 bases). V lost 3 bases and J lost 3, with 24 bases in between. The CDR3 is made up of 19 amino acids. Germline V CDR1 and CDR2: SNHLY, FYNNEI.

The V and J genes are TRBV5-1 and TRBJ1-3; 7 nucleotides agree with TRBD1. The CDR3 spans 15 residues. Trimming took 0 bases from V and 4 from J; bases not matched to a gene: 4. CDR1 is SGHRS, CDR2 YFSETQ, per germline. CDR3 nucleotide sequence: TGCGCCAGCAGCTTGGGAACAGGGGCGGGAAACACCATATATTTT. This codes for CASSLGTGAGNTIYF.

The chain carries TRBV5-1 and TRBJ2-3; TRBD2 matches at 14 bases. Unmatched junction bases numbered 8, after V lost 4 bases and J lost 4 bases. Germline values: CDR1 SGHRS, CDR2 YFSETQ. The CDR3 consists of 17 residues. CDR3 nucleotide sequence: TGCGCCAGCAGCCTAAGACTAGCGGGGGGGCCCGCAGATACGCAGTATTTT. Amino acid sequence: CASSLRLAGGPADTQYF.

This sequence joins TRBV7-9 and TRBJ2-1, with D hard to call. In germline, CDR1 is SEHNR, CDR2 FQNEAQ (reference sequence). V was shortened by 5 bases and J by 10 bases, with 6 bases between the two germline ends. The CDR3 extends over 10 amino acids. The CDR3 sequence: CASSLVEQFF. Here the CDR3 DNA reads TGTGCCAGCAGCCTCGTCGAGCAGTTCTTC.

The chain joins TRBV5-4 to TRBJ2-3; the D gene is possibly TRBD2 (6 bases). CDR3 length: 16 residues. Trimming took 1 base from V and 0 from J, leaving 12 bases between them. Germline V gene lookup returns CDR1 SGHNT and CDR2 YYREEE (reference sequence). CDR3 protein: CASSLTSLPSTDTQYF. In DNA, the CDR3 is TGTGCCAGCAGCTTGACTAGCTTACCTAGCACAGATACGCAGTATTTT.

This sequence joins TRBV5-4 and TRBJ2-1, with 9 bases lining up with TRBD1. The CDR3 covers 16 residues. Looked up from germline, CDR1 is SGHNT and CDR2 is YYREEE (reference sequence). The V and J ends lost 4 bases and 1 base, in that order; junction bases with no gene match: 6. The CDR3, as DNA: TGTGCCAGCAGCCCGAGGACAGGGGAGTCCTACAATGAGCAGTTCTTC. It encodes CASSPRTGESYNEQFF.

The gene calls are TRBV7-3 and TRBJ2-1, with 7 bases identical to TRBD2. Germline loops: CDR1 SGHTA, CDR2 FQGTGA. The CDR3 sequence is 16 residues long. The trim removed 5 bases at V and 5 bases at J, leaving 12 bases unmatched. CDR3 region: CASSRGHASGDNEQFF. The DNA for the CDR3 is TGTGCCAGCAGCCGCGGCCACGCTAGCGGCGACAATGAGCAGTTCTTC. The full variable domain, completed using reference TRBV7-3 and TRBJ2-1, is GAGVSQTPSNKVTEKGKYVELRCDPISGHTALYWYRQSLGQGPEFLIYFQGTGAADDSGLPNDRFFAVRPEGSVSTLKIQRTERGDSAVYLCASSRGHASGDNEQFFGPGTRLTVL.

The table lists this clone with a few counts. This chain uses TRBV7-9 with TRBJ2-7; D is unresolved. Looked up from germline, CDR1 is SEHNR and CDR2 is FQNEAQ (reference sequence). The CDR3 has 12 residues. Trimming stripped 5 bases from V and 3 bases from J, with 8 bases between. The CDR3 protein is CASSPPGYEQYF. In nucleotides, the CDR3 is TGTGCCAGCAGCCCACCGGGCTACGAGCAGTACTTC.

The V and J genes are TRBV14 and TRBJ2-2; possible D gene TRBD2, 6 bases. The ends were cut back, 1 base at V and 3 bases at J, with 9 bases in the middle. The V gene's germline CDR1 is SGHDN and CDR2 FVKESK. CDR3 length: 15 amino acids. DNA for the CDR3: TGTGCCAGCAGCCAAGGGAGGGGAGACACCGGGGAGCTGTTTTTT. This codes for CASSQGRGDTGELFF.

This rearrangement joins TRBV28 to TRBJ2-2; 8 bases fit TRBD2. Unmatched junction bases numbered 21, after V lost 7 bases and J lost 5 bases. CDR1 MDHEN and CDR2 SYDVKM come from the germline V gene. The CDR3 length is 19 residues. CDR3 nucleotide sequence: TGTGCCAGCATCCCCTCGCTGGGGCTAGCGGGCCGACGTACCGGGGAGCTGTTTTTT. It encodes CASIPSLGLAGRRTGELFF.

In its sample, this clone was seen once. A read error may produce the germline difference seen at one junction end. The chain recombines TRBV7-6 with TRBJ2-1; 11 bases line up with TRBD2. CDR3 size: 17 residues. CDR1 and CDR2 from the germline V gene are SGHVS and FNYEAQ. The chain's CDR3 is CVSSLRLAGGQYNEQFF. CDR3 sequence (DNA): TGTGTCAGCAGCTTACGGCTAGCGGGAGGACAATACAATGAGCAGTTCTTC.

This clone was counted once. The chain is built from TRBV28 and TRBJ1-2; D gene uncertain. The V end lost 6 bases, the J end lost 4 bases, and 12 bases lay between the germline ends. The germline CDR1 and CDR2 sequences are MDHEN and SYDVKM. The CDR3 runs to 13 residues. CDR3 DNA: TGTGCCAGCAGCTCTAACCTCGTCTATGGCTACACCTTC. Its translation is CASSSNLVYGYTF.

The sample holds one count of this clone. This rearrangement joins TRBV5-1 to TRBJ2-7; TRBD2 matches at 8 bases. The V gene's germline CDR1 is SGHRS and CDR2 YFSETQ. This CDR3 is 16 amino acids long. J was trimmed by 7 bases and V by 0 bases; bases with no gene match: 12. CDR3 nucleotides: TGCGCCAGCAGCTTGGCCGTTGGGACTAGATCGACTGAGCAGTACTTC. It codes for CASSLAVGTRSTEQYF.